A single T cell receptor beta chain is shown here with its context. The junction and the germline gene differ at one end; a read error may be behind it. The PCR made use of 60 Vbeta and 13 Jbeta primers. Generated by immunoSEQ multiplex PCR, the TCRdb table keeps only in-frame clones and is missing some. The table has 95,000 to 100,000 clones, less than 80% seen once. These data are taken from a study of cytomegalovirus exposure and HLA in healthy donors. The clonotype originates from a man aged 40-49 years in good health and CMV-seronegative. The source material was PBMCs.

The CDR3 loop is CSSSLVSGTPMNTEAFF. CDR3 nucleotide sequence: TGTTCCAGCAGCTTAGTTTCCGGGACACCCATGAACACTGAAGCTTTCTTT. The chain is built from TRBV7-9 and TRBJ1-1; D possibly corresponds to TRBD1 (6 bases). CDR3 length: 17 amino acids. Per germline, CDR1 SEHNR and CDR2 FQNEAQ (reference sequence).